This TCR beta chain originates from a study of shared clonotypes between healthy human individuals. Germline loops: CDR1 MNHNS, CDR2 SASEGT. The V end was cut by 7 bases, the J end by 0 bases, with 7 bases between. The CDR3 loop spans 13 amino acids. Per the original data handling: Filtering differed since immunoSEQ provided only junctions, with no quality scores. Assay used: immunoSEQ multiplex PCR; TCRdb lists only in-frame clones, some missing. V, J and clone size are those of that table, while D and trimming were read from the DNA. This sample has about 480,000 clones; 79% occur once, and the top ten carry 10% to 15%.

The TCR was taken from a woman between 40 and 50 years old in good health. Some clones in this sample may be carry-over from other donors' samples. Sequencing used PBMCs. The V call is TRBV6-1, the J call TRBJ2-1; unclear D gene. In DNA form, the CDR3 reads TGTGCCAGCATCGAGAGCTCCTACAATGAGCAGTTCTTC. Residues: CASIESSYNEQFF.